The 13 T cell receptor beta chains listed next were all sequenced from one sample in a study of blood T cells in healthy people across ages. Combining a sample-barcoded 5' primer with a J-beta primer mix, a second PCR ran for 7 to 11 cycles. Using its own MiXCR run on the 5' RACE reads, TCRdb lists one record per CDR3 protein. The sample lists about a million distinct CDR3 sequences; 35% to 40% were seen once. The sample taken for sequencing was blood. These receptors originate from a young man in good health.

Here the CDR3 DNA reads TGCAGTGCTAGAGGGGGACAGGGGACATACAATGAGCAGTTCTTC. The encoded protein is CSARGGQGTYNEQFF. This rearrangement joins TRBV20-1 to TRBJ2-1; 10 nucleotides line up with TRBD1. With 1 base clipped from V and 4 bases from J, the junction kept 4 bases outside the gene matches. The CDR3 is 15 residues long. The V gene's germline CDR1 is DFQATT and CDR2 SNEGSKA (reference sequence).

The V gene is TRBV5-8, the J gene TRBJ2-7; D unresolved. Germline CDR1 and CDR2: SGHTS and YDEGEE. The CDR3 runs 13 residues. V lost 3 bases and J 7 bases, leaving 14 bases between the germline ends. The CDR3 is CASSSDRNNEQYF. Written as DNA, the CDR3 is TGTGCCAGCAGCTCGGACCGTAACAATGAGCAGTACTTC.

This clonotype has ten or more counts. The rearrangement links TRBV10-3 to TRBJ2-3; D gene uncertain. The CDR3 covers 15 residues. Trimming cost V 0 bases and J 2 bases, with 9 bases left between them. Germline assignment: CDR1 ENHRY and CDR2 SYGVKD. The CDR3 region is CAISESRTPTDTQYF. As DNA, the CDR3 is TGTGCCATCAGTGAGTCGCGGACCCCCACAGATACGCAGTATTTT.

The table lists this clonotype with a few counts. V is TRBV9 and J is TRBJ1-6; no clear D. CDR1 SGDLS and CDR2 YYNGEE come from the germline V gene. The germline V and J ends were trimmed by 0 bases and 6 bases, with 4 bases remaining between them. This CDR3 spans 13 amino acids. CDR3: CASSVGSNSPLHF. CDR3 coding DNA: TGTGCCAGCAGCGTAGGGAGTAATTCACCCCTCCACTTT.

This chain connects TRBV7-9 to TRBJ2-4, with TRBD2 as a possible D gene (5 bases). Germline V gene lookup returns CDR1 SEHNR and CDR2 FQNEAQ (reference sequence). The germline V and J ends were trimmed by 5 bases and 3 bases, with 11 bases remaining between them. The CDR3 consists of 14 residues. This chain's CDR3 is CASSQIGDKNIQYF. The CDR3 DNA follows: TGTGCCAGCAGCCAGATCGGGGACAAAAACATTCAGTACTTC.

This clonotype has ten or more counts. The rearrangement joins TRBV3-1 to TRBJ1-2; possible D gene TRBD1, 5 bases. Germline values: CDR1 LGHDT, CDR2 YNNKEL (reference sequence). The CDR3 contains 13 residues. V gave up 6 bases and J gave up 4 bases, with 12 bases separating them. CDR3 DNA sequence: TGTGCCAGCAGTCCCGGGACTAGCTATGGCTACACCTTC. Translation gives CASSPGTSYGYTF.

In the case of this clonotype: At one of its ends the junction is not consistent with the germline gene, which may arise from a read error. This chain connects TRBV3-1 to TRBJ2-7; 8 nucleotides agree with TRBD1. The CDR3 is made up of 15 amino acids. The germline V gene encodes CDR1 LGHDT and CDR2 YNNKEL (reference sequence). Here the CDR3 DNA reads TGTGCCAGCTGCCAAACCGGGACAGGAGCCTACGAGCAGTACTTC. Translated, it gives CASCQTGTGAYEQYF.

With respect to this clonotype: The junction departs from germline at one end; a sequencing error may be responsible. The J gene is TRBJ2-3, the V gene TRBV27; D not resolved. The CDR3 contains 13 residues. CDR1 MNHEY and CDR2 SMNVEV come from the germline V gene (reference sequence). The DNA for the CDR3 is TGTGCCGGCAGTGTATCGTGGACAGATACGCAGTATTTT. Translation: CAGSVSWTDTQYF.

The chain links TRBV20-1 to TRBJ1-6; D is possibly TRBD1 (5 bases). The V gene's germline CDR1 is DFQATT and CDR2 SNEGSKA (reference sequence). The CDR3 consists of 14 residues. The V end was cut by 0 bases, the J end by 6 bases, with 9 bases between. The CDR3 bases are TGCAGTGCTAGAGAGGCAGGGCCTAATTCACCCCTCCACTTT. Translation gives CSAREAGPNSPLHF.

The genes are TRBV6-5 and TRBJ1-1; D remains unclear. Germline CDR1 is MNHEY and CDR2 is SVGAGI. The CDR3 is 15 residues long. Trimming removed 2 bases at V and 1 base at J, with 11 bases between. As DNA, the CDR3 is TGTGCCAGCAGTTACGCGCCTTCGACGAACACTGAAGCTTTCTTT. This sequence encodes CASSYAPSTNTEAFF.

The sample holds a few counts of this clonotype. The chain combines TRBV20-1 with TRBJ2-1; D is unresolved. The germline V gene has CDR1 DFQATT and CDR2 SNEGSKA (reference sequence). The CDR3 extends over 12 amino acids. Deletions cut 2 bases from V and 7 bases from J, with 9 bases between. CDR3 in amino acids: CSARPRVNEQFF. CDR3 nucleotides: TGCAGTGCTAGACCGCGCGTAAATGAGCAGTTCTTC.

This clonotype was counted only a few times. The chain joins TRBV20-1 to TRBJ1-1, with D tentatively TRBD1 (5 bases). This CDR3 spans 12 amino acids. CDR1 DFQATT and CDR2 SNEGSKA come from the germline V gene (reference sequence). V was pared by 5 bases and J by 6 bases, with 13 bases between. This chain's CDR3 is CSARQTSAEAFF. The DNA for the CDR3 is TGCAGTGCTCGACAGACCTCCGCTGAAGCTTTCTTT.

The chain carries TRBV12-5 and TRBJ1-1; D gene uncertain. Germline CDR1 is LGHNT and CDR2 is FRNRAP. V was clipped by 3 bases and J by 1 base, with 6 bases between them. The CDR3 is 13 residues long. The CDR3, as DNA: TGTGCTAGTGGTTTTGAGGAGAACACTGAAGCTTTCTTT. Amino acids: CASGFEENTEAFF. The whole variable domain, filled in from reference TRBV12-5 and TRBJ1-1, reads DARVTQTPRHKVTEMGQEVTMRCQPILGHNTVFWYRQTMMQGLELLAYFRNRAPLDDSGMPKDRFSAEMPDATLATLKIQPSEPRDSAVYFCASGFEENTEAFFGQGTRLTVV.